What follows are 15 T cell receptor beta chains derived from one specimen sequenced in a study of CD8 T cells in ankylosing spondylitis. Using its own MiXCR run on the 5' RACE reads, TCRdb lists one record per CDR3 protein. This table holds approximately 9,000 distinct CDR3 sequences, about 3.8% found once. Sequenced: blood, either unsorted or a sorted T cell fraction (not recorded which). The receptors derive from a female donor with ankylosing spondylitis or in good health (not recorded which).

Ten or more counts support this clonotype. The chain uses TRBV9 and TRBJ2-7; a weak D match, TRBD2 (7 bases). Germline lookup yields CDR1 SGDLS and CDR2 YYNGEE. Trimming cost V 7 bases and J 3 bases, with 14 bases left between them. This CDR3 region has 13 residues. Here the CDR3 DNA reads TGTGCCAGCGGAGGGGGGGGGAGCTACGAGCAGTACTTC. Encoded protein: CASGGGGSYEQYF.

This clonotype was seen repeatedly, ten times or more. The V and J genes are TRBV9 and TRBJ2-2; D is unclear. Germline V gene lookup returns CDR1 SGDLS and CDR2 YYNGEE. Trimming shortened V by 0 bases and J by 6 bases, and 6 bases separated the two germline ends. This CDR3 region has 13 residues. The CDR3 spells CASSVEHSGELFF. As DNA, the CDR3 is TGTGCCAGCAGCGTAGAACATTCCGGGGAGCTGTTTTTT.

This clonotype was detected ten times or more. The CDR3 nucleotides are TGTGCCAGCAGCGTAGCGGGGGTGGACTACGAGCAGTACTTC. Protein: CASSVAGVDYEQYF. The V call is TRBV9, the J call TRBJ2-7, with a possible D match to TRBD2 (6 bases). The V gene's germline CDR1 is SGDLS and CDR2 YYNGEE. The CDR3 has 14 residues. The germline V and J ends were trimmed by 0 bases and 3 bases, with 10 bases remaining between them.

This clonotype counts as medium-sized. The chain uses TRBV9 and TRBJ1-4, with a weak D call TRBD1 (5 bases). This CDR3 contains 16 residues. V was cut by 0 bases and J by 4 bases, with 13 bases left in between. Germline CDR1 and CDR2: SGDLS and YYNGEE. CDR3 sequence: CASSVDRGTHNEKLFF. CDR3 nucleotides: TGTGCCAGCAGCGTAGATCGCGGGACCCATAATGAAAAACTGTTTTTT.

This clonotype was detected ten times or more. The chain is built from TRBV9 and TRBJ2-5; D call uncertain. The CDR3 runs to 14 residues. The germline CDR1 and CDR2 sequences are SGDLS and YYNGEE. V dropped 6 bases and J dropped 2 bases, with 14 bases sitting between them. Written as DNA, the CDR3 is TGTGCCAGCAACCCCGAAGGGCTGCAAGAGACCCAGTACTTC. This gives the protein CASNPEGLQETQYF.

The chain has TRBV9 and TRBJ1-5, with D perhaps matching TRBD1 (5 bases). V shed 3 bases and J shed 5 bases, with 12 bases lying between them. Germline CDR1 is SGDLS and CDR2 is YYNGEE. This CDR3 comprises 14 residues. CDR3 in DNA: TGTGCCAGCAGCGAGCGGGGGGGGGATCAGCCCCAGCATTTT. Protein: CASSERGGDQPQHF.

This clonotype was picked up a small number of times. This chain connects TRBV9 to TRBJ2-7, with D possibly being TRBD1 (5 bases). V lost 4 bases to trimming and J lost 0 bases, with 14 bases between them. The CDR3 has 15 amino acids. Germline V lookup: CDR1 SGDLS, CDR2 YYNGEE. The CDR3 spells CASSPHRMPSYEQYF. In DNA, the CDR3 is TGTGCCAGCAGCCCTCACAGGATGCCCTCCTACGAGCAGTACTTC.

This clonotype was detected many times. V usage is TRBV9 and J usage is TRBJ2-6, with no clear D. Trimming took off 3 bases at V and 0 bases at J, with 4 bases between the two ends. This CDR3 is built from 14 residues. In germline, CDR1 is SGDLS, CDR2 YYNGEE. This CDR3 reads CASSGDSGANVLTF. The CDR3 bases are TGTGCCAGCAGCGGAGACTCTGGGGCCAACGTCCTGACTTTC. Drawing the rest from reference TRBV9 and TRBJ2-6, the complete variable domain is DSGVTQTPKHLITATGQRVTLRCSPRSGDLSVYWYQQSLDQGLQFLIQYYNGEERAKGNILERFSAQQFPDLHSELNLSSLELGDSALYFCASSGDSGANVLTFGAGSRLTVL.

This clonotype appeared many times. J is TRBJ1-6 and V is TRBV9; D is possibly TRBD1 (5 bases). Germline V CDR1 and CDR2: SGDLS, YYNGEE. The V gene lost 4 bases and the J gene lost 9 bases, with 14 bases spanning the gap. The CDR3 runs 14 residues. CDR3 protein: CASSTGVGASPLHF. The CDR3 DNA sequence: TGTGCCAGCAGCACCGGAGTTGGGGCTTCACCCCTCCACTTT.

In this sample, this clonotype turned up many times. The V call is TRBV9, the J call TRBJ2-5; D may correspond to TRBD1 or TRBD2 (6 bases each). Germline CDR1 reads SGDLS; CDR2 reads YYNGEE. This CDR3 contains 14 residues. Trimming cost V 2 bases and J 1 base, with 9 bases left between them. The CDR3 DNA sequence: TGTGCCAGCAGCGTTTCGGGGGCCCAAGAGACCCAGTACTTC. Translating it yields CASSVSGAQETQYF.

This clonotype has ten or more counts. V gene TRBV9 combines with J gene TRBJ2-1; TRBD2 is a possible D gene (5 bases). The CDR3 has 16 amino acids. The V gene's germline CDR1 is SGDLS and CDR2 YYNGEE. V was clipped by 3 bases and J by 0 bases, with 13 bases between them. The CDR3 reads CASSAVGLPSYNEQFF. The CDR3 bases are TGTGCCAGCAGCGCAGTTGGACTCCCCTCCTACAATGAGCAGTTCTTC.

This clonotype was seen many times. The genes are TRBV9 and TRBJ2-7, with 8 bases matching TRBD1. The junction had 2 bases not matched to a gene; V was cut back by 3 bases and J by 0 bases. Germline V gene data show CDR1 as SGDLS and CDR2 as YYNGEE. This CDR3 region has 14 residues. CDR3 protein: CASSDGQGSYEQYF. CDR3 in DNA: TGTGCCAGCAGCGACGGACAGGGCTCCTACGAGCAGTACTTC.

This clonotype showed up many times. The CDR3 DNA sequence: TGTGCCAGCAGCGTAGGACAGTCATCTTACGAGCAGTACTTC. Translated: CASSVGQSSYEQYF. V is TRBV9 and J is TRBJ2-7, with a weak D call TRBD1 (5 bases). The V gene's germline CDR1 is SGDLS and CDR2 YYNGEE. The CDR3 spans 14 residues. Deletions cut 0 bases from V and 4 bases from J, with 11 bases between.

This clonotype is termed medium-sized. The chain joins TRBV9 to TRBJ1-1, with no clear D. CDR3 length: 15 amino acids. Trimming removed 0 bases from V and 0 bases from J, with 9 bases in between. CDR1 is SGDLS, CDR2 YYNGEE, per germline. This chain's CDR3 is CASSVGGQLNTEAFF. CDR3 DNA sequence: TGTGCCAGCAGCGTAGGAGGGCAGTTGAACACTGAAGCTTTCTTT.

By sample share, this clonotype is medium-sized. The chain combines TRBV9 with TRBJ2-7; 8 bases agree with TRBD1. Per germline, CDR1 SGDLS and CDR2 YYNGEE. This CDR3 has 15 amino acids. Trimming at V came to 3 bases and at J to 6 bases, leaving 11 bases not matched to a gene. CDR3 protein: CASSDGQGTSSEQYF. The CDR3 DNA is TGTGCCAGCAGCGATGGACAGGGCACCTCGAGCGAGCAGTACTTC.